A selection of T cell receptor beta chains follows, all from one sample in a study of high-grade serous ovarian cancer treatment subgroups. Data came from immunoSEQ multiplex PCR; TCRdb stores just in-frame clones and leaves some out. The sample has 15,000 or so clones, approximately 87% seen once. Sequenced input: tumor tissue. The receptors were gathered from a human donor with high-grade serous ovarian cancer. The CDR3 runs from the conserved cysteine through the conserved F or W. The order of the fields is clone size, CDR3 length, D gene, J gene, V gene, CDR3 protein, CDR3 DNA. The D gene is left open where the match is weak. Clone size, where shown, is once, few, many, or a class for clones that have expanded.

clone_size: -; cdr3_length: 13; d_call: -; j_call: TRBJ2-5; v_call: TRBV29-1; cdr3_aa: CSSQTPNFETQYF; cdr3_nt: TGCAGCTCCCAAACCCCCAATTTTGAGACCCAGTACTTC
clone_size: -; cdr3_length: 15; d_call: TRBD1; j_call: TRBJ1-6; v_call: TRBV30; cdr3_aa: CAWSRSGQGYSPLHF; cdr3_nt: TGTGCCTGGAGCCGATCGGGACAGGGGTATTCACCCCTCCACTTT
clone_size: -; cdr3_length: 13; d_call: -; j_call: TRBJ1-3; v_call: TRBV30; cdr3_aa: CAWVAGFGGTIYF; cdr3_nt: TGTGCCTGGGTTGCAGGGTTCGGAGGGACCATATATTTT
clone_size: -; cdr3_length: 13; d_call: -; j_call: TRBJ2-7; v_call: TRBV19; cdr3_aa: CASSIGYLYEQYF; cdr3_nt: TGTGCCAGTAGTATCGGTTACCTTTACGAGCAGTACTTC
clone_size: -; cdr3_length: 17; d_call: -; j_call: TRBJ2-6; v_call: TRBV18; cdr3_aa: CASSRTLEGGGANVLTF; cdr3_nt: TGTGCCAGCTCACGGACCTTGGAGGGCGGGGGGGCCAACGTCCTGACTTTC
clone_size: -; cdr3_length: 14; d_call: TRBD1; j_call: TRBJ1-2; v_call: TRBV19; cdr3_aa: CASSAGDRARGYTF; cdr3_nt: TGTGCCAGTAGTGCCGGGGACAGGGCGAGGGGCTACACCTTC
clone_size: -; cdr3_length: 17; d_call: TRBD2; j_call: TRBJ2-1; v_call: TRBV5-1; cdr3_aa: CASSLDPLSGLYNEQFF; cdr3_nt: TGCGCCAGCAGCTTGGACCCACTCTCGGGACTATACAATGAGCAGTTCTTC
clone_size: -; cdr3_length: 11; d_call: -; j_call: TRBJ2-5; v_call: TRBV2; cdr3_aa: CASSVIETQYF; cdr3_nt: TGTGCCAGCAGTGTGATTGAGACCCAGTACTTC
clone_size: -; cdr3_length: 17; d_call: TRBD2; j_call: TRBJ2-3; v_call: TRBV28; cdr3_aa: CASSYGLAGVWGDTQYF; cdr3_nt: TGTGCCAGCAGTTACGGACTAGCGGGGGTTTGGGGAGATACGCAGTATTTT
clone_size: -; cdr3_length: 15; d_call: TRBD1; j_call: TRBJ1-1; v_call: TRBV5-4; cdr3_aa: CASSLATGLATEAFF; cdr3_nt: TGTGCCAGCAGCTTGGCGACAGGGTTGGCCACTGAAGCTTTCTTT
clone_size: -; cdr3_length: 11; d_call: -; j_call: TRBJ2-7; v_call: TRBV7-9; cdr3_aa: CASSLKNEQYF; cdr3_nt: TGTGCCAGCAGCTTAAAGAACGAGCAGTACTTC
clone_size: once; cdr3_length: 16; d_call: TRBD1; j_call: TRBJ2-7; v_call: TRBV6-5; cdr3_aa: CASSYSYQGAGYEQYF; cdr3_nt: TGTGCCAGCAGTTACTCGTACCAGGGGGCTGGCTACGAGCAGTACTTC
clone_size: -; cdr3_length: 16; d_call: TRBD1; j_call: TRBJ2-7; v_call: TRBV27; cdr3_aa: CASSLGTGWSVDEQYF; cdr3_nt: TGTGCCAGCAGTTTGGGGACAGGGTGGAGTGTAGACGAGCAGTACTTC
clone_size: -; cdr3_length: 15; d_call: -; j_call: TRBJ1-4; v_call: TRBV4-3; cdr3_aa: CASSQDSSTNEKLFF; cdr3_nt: TGCGCCAGCAGCCAGGACAGTTCAACTAATGAAAAACTGTTTTTT
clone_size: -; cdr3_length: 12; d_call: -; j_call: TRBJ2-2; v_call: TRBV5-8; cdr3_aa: CASSLGAGELFF; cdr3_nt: TGTGCCAGCAGCTTGGGGGCCGGGGAGCTGTTTTTT
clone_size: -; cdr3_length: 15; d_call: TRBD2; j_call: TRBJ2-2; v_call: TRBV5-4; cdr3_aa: CASSTGTRGTGELFF; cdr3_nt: TGTGCCAGCAGCACCGGGACTAGAGGCACCGGGGAGCTGTTTTTT
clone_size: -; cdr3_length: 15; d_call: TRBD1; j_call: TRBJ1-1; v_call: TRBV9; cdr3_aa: CASSVGRGINTEAFF; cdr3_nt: TGTGCCAGCAGCGTAGGCAGGGGGATTAACACTGAAGCTTTCTTT
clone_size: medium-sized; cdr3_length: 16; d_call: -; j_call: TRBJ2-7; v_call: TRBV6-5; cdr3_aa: CASSYSTTGRSYEQYF; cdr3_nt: TGTGCCAGCAGTTATTCGACGACAGGCCGTTCCTACGAGCAGTACTTC
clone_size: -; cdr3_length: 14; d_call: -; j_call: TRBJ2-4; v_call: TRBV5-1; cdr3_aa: CASSLGGTENIQYF; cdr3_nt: TGCGCCAGCAGCTTGGGGGGAACCGAAAACATTCAGTACTTC
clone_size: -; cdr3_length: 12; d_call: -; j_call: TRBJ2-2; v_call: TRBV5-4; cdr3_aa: CASRVGAGELFF; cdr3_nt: TGTGCCAGCAGGGTGGGAGCCGGGGAGCTGTTTTTT
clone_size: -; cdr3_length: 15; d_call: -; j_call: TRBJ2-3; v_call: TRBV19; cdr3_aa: CASSIQRASTDTQYF; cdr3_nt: TGTGCCAGTAGTATCCAGCGGGCCAGCACAGATACGCAGTATTTT
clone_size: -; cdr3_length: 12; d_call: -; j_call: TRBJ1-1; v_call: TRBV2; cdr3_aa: CASSGRGTEAFF; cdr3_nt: TGTGCCAGCAGTGGACGGGGCACTGAAGCTTTCTTT
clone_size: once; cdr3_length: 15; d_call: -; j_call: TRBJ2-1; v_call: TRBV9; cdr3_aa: CASSVMGLTHNEQFF; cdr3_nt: TGTGCCAGCAGCGTGATGGGACTGACTCACAATGAGCAGTTCTTC
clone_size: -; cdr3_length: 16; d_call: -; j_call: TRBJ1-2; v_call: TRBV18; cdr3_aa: CASSPSLAQGLYGYTF; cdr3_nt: TGTGCCAGCTCACCCTCCCTGGCCCAGGGCCTCTATGGCTACACCTTC
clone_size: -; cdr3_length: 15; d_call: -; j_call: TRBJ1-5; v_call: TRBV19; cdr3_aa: CASSIWGSSNQPQHF; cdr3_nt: TGTGCCAGTAGTATATGGGGATCTAGCAATCAGCCCCAGCATTTT
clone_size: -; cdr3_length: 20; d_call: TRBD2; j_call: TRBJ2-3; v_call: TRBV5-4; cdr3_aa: CASSRRGLAGGWGDTDTQYF; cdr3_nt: TGTGCCAGCAGCCGGAGGGGACTAGCGGGGGGATGGGGGGACACAGATACGCAGTATTTT
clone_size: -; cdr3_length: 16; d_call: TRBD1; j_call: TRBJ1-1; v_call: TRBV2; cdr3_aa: CASREGTGGASTEAFF; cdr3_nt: TGTGCCAGCAGAGAAGGGACAGGGGGCGCAAGCACTGAAGCTTTCTTT
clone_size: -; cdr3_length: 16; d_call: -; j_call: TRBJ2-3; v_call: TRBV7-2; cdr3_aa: CASSLWGAGGTDTQYF; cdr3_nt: TGTGCCAGCAGCTTATGGGGGGCGGGAGGCACAGATACGCAGTATTTT
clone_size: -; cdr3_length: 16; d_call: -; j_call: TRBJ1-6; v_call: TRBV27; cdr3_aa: CASRISATDYNSPLHF; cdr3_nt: TGTGCCAGCAGGATATCAGCGACAGACTATAATTCACCCCTCCACTTT
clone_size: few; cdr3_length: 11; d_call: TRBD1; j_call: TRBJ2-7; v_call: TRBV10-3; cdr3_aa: CAIGQGAEQYF; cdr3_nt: TGTGCCATCGGACAGGGGGCCGAGCAGTACTTC
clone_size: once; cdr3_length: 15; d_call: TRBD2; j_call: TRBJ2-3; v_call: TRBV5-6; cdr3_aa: CASSILAGARDTQYF; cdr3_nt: TGTGCCAGCAGCATACTAGCGGGGGCGAGAGATACGCAGTATTTT
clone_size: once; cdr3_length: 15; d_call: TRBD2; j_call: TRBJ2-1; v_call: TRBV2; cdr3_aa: CASSARTSGYNEQFF; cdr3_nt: TGTGCCAGCAGTGCCCGGACTAGCGGGTACAATGAGCAGTTCTTC
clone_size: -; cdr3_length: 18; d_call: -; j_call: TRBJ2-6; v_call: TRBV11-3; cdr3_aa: CASSLDDSQDSGANVLTF; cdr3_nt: TGTGCCAGCAGCTTAGACGACAGCCAAGACTCTGGGGCCAACGTCCTGACTTTC
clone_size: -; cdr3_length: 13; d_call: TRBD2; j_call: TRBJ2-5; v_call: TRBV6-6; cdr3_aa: CASSITSAETQYF; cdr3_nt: TGTGCCAGCAGCATAACTAGCGCGGAGACCCAGTACTTC
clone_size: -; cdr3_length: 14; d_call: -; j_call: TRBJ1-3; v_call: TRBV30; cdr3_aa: CAWSVGLAVDTIYF; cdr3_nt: TGTGCCTGGAGTGTGGGGCTAGCGGTGGACACCATATATTTT
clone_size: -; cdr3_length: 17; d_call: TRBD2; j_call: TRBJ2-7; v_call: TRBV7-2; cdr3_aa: CASSPTPERGPTYEQYF; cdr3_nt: TGTGCCAGCAGCCCAACGCCCGAGCGGGGGCCCACCTACGAGCAGTACTTC
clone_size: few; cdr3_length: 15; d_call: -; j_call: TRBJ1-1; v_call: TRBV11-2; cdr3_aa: CASSSYRLLNTEAFF; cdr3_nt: TGTGCCAGCAGCTCTTACAGGCTCCTGAACACTGAAGCTTTCTTT
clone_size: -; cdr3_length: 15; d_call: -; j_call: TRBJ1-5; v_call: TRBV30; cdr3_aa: CAWTLSDGSNQPQHF; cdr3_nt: TGTGCCTGGACCCTCTCGGACGGAAGCAATCAGCCCCAGCATTTT
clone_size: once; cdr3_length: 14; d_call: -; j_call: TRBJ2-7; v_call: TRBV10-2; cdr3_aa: CASSESLAADLEYF; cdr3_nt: TGCGCCAGCAGTGAGAGTTTGGCGGCCGATCTTGAGTACTTC
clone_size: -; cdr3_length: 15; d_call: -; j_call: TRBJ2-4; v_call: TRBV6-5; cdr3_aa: CASSYLRGAKNIQYF; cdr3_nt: TGTGCCAGCAGTTACCTCCGTGGAGCCAAAAACATTCAGTACTTC
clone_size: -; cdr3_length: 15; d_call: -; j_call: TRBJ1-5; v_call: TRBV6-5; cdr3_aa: CASSSGGLSNQPQHF; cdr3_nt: TGTGCCAGCAGCTCGGGGGGTCTTAGCAATCAGCCCCAGCATTTT
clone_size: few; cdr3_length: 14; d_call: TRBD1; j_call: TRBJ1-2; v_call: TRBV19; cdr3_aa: CASMPWDRDYGYTF; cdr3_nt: TGTGCCAGTATGCCCTGGGACAGGGACTATGGCTACACCTTC
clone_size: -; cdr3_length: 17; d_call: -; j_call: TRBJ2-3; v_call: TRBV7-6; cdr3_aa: CASSLTGLSISTDTQYF; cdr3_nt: TGTGCCAGCAGCTTAACGGGTCTCTCGATTAGCACAGATACGCAGTATTTT
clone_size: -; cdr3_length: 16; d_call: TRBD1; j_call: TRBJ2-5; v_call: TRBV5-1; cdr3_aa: CASSWTPGQGAETQYF; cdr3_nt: TGCGCCAGCAGCTGGACTCCGGGACAGGGGGCAGAGACCCAGTACTTC
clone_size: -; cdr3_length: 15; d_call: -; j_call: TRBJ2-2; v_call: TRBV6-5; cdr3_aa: CASSYGGGPGGELFF; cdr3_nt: TGTGCCAGCAGTTACGGGGGCGGACCAGGGGGGGAGCTGTTTTTT
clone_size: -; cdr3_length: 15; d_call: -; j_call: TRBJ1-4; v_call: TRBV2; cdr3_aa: CASSSRTATNEKLFF; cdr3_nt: TGTGCCAGCAGTTCCAGGACGGCAACTAATGAAAAACTGTTTTTT
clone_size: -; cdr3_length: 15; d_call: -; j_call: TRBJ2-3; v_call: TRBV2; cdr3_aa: CASSEGQTSTDTQYF; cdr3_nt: TGTGCCAGCAGTGAGGGACAAACTAGCACAGATACGCAGTATTTT
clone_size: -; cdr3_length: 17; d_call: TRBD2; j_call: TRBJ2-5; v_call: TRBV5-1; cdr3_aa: CASSWGAGGSYQETQYF; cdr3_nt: TGCGCCAGCAGCTGGGGTGCGGGGGGGTCCTACCAAGAGACCCAGTACTTC
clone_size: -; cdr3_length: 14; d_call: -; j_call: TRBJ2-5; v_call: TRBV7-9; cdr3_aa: CASSYSTDQETQYF; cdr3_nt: TGTGCCAGCAGCTACTCGACAGACCAAGAGACCCAGTACTTC
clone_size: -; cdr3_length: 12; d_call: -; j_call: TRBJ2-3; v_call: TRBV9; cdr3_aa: CASSVDTDTQYF; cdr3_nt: TGTGCCAGCAGCGTAGACACAGATACGCAGTATTTT
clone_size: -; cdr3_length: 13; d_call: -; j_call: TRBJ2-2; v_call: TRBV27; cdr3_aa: CATSTLWTGELFF; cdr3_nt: TGTGCCACCTCGACATTGTGGACCGGGGAGCTGTTTTTT
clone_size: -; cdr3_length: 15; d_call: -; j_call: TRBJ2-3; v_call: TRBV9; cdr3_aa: CASSVGDLKTDTQYF; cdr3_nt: TGTGCCAGCAGCGTAGGGGACCTAAAGACAGATACGCAGTATTTT
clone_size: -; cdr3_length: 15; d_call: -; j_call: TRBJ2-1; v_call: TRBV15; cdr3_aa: CATSRDQGRNNEQFF; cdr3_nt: TGTGCCACCAGCAGAGATCAGGGCAGGAACAATGAGCAGTTCTTC
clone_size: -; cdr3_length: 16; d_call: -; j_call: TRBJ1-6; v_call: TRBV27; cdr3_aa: CASWRVRGAYNSPLHF; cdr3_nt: TGTGCCAGCTGGCGGGTCCGGGGGGCGTATAATTCACCCCTCCACTTT